This T cell receptor beta chain was captured in a study of OX40 agonist ivuxolimab in advanced cancers. The CDR3 covers 13 residues. V was cut by 5 bases and J by 5 bases, with 13 bases left in between. CDR1 and CDR2 from the germline V gene are MNHEY and SVGAGI. Details on this clone: Its specificity is unknown.

Overall study results and limits: Among the lowest peripheral clonal expansion occurred in 0.1-3.0 mg/kg partial responders.

Sequencing used immunoSEQ multiplex PCR; TCRdb keeps in-frame clones, though not all of them. The sample gives tens of thousands of clones, about 85% of which show up once; under 20% is in the top ten. The sequence was obtained from an adult with an advanced solid tumor such as melanoma, head and neck, liver or kidney cancer. The rearrangement uses TRBV6-5 and TRBJ2-7, with D perhaps matching TRBD1 or TRBD2 (5 bases each). The material was CD4+ or CD8+ T cells sorted from blood, obtained in a trial of the OX40 agonist ivuxolimab. CDR3 in DNA: TGTGCCAGCAGTAGAGGGACCTGGGACGAGCAGTACTTC. It specifies CASSRGTWDEQYF.